This entry lists 17 T cell receptor beta chains sequenced from one sample in a study of blood T cell repertoires in COVID-19. Profiled with immunoSEQ multiplex PCR; TCRdb holds only in-frame clones, not every one. The sample shows just under 75,000 clones, over 80% of them seen only once. The sequencing sample was made of peripheral blood. The source is an elderly man with active or convalescent COVID-19.

The chain has TRBV4-1 and TRBJ1-2; perhaps TRBD1 as D (5 bases). V gave up 3 bases and J gave up 2 bases, with 10 bases separating them. Germline assignment: CDR1 MGHRA and CDR2 YSYEKL. CDR3 length equals 14 residues. CDR3 in amino acids: CASSQVKGNYGYTF. DNA for the CDR3: TGCGCCAGCAGCCAGGTTAAGGGGAACTATGGCTACACCTTC.

The genes are TRBV28 and TRBJ2-1; 14 bases fit TRBD2. This CDR3 spans 19 amino acids. The junction had 15 bases not matched to a gene; V was cut back by 4 bases and J by 7 bases. The germline gives CDR1 MDHEN, CDR2 SYDVKM. The CDR3: CASSSRDRMGLAGDNEQFF. The CDR3 DNA sequence: TGTGCCAGCAGTTCCCGGGACAGGATGGGACTAGCGGGAGATAATGAGCAGTTCTTC.

The chain links TRBV11-2 to TRBJ2-3, with TRBD2 matching 8 bases. V was pared by 0 bases and J by 0 bases, with 5 bases of the junction left unmatched. This CDR3 region has 17 residues. Germline CDR1 and CDR2: SGHAT and FQNNGV. The CDR3 spells CASSLDTGGTSTDTQYF. The CDR3 DNA is TGTGCCAGCAGCTTAGATACGGGGGGGACTAGCACAGATACGCAGTATTTT.

The rearrangement uses TRBV2 and TRBJ2-1; the match to TRBD2 covers 8 bases. The CDR3 sequence is 14 residues long. After removal of 6 bases from V and 6 bases from J, the junction contained 7 bases not matched to a gene. Germline assignment: CDR1 SNHLY and CDR2 FYNNEI. This CDR3 reads CASSGTSVVNEQFF. As DNA, the CDR3 is TGTGCCAGCAGCGGGACTAGTGTGGTCAATGAGCAGTTCTTC.

The chain couples TRBV5-8 to TRBJ1-1; 11 nucleotides agree with TRBD1. Unmatched junction bases numbered 7, after V lost 0 bases and J lost 0 bases. CDR3 size: 18 residues. Germline CDR1 SGHTS, CDR2 YDEGEE. The CDR3 protein is CASSLDRDRGSLNTEAFF. CDR3 DNA: TGTGCCAGCAGCTTGGACAGGGACAGGGGGTCCCTGAACACTGAAGCTTTCTTT. Full variable domain (outside the CDR3, taken from reference TRBV5-8 and TRBJ1-1): EAGVTQSPTHLIKTRGQQATLRCSPISGHTSVYWYQQALGLGLQFLLWYDEGEERNRGNFPPRFSGRQFPNYSSELNVNALELEDSALYLCASSLDRDRGSLNTEAFFGQGTRLTVV.

This chain joins TRBV5-1 and TRBJ1-1, with TRBD1 matching over 7 bases. The germline CDR1 and CDR2 sequences are SGHRS and YFSETQ. The CDR3 runs to 13 residues. Trimming cost V 4 bases and J 4 bases; bases outside gene matches: 4. The CDR3 region has the DNA TGCGCCAGCAGCCAGGGGGGTGGCACTGAAGCTTTCTTT. It codes for CASSQGGGTEAFF.

The rearrangement joins TRBV2 to TRBJ2-2; perhaps TRBD2 as D (5 bases). The length of the CDR3 is 16 residues. Germline values: CDR1 SNHLY, CDR2 FYNNEI. V lost 6 bases, J lost 4 bases, and 18 bases lay in between. The CDR3 is CASSPTRLGPTGELFF. DNA for the CDR3: TGTGCCAGCAGCCCTACTAGATTAGGACCCACCGGGGAGCTGTTTTTT.

The rearrangement links TRBV28 to TRBJ1-6; 8 bases are a match to TRBD1. The germline V gene encodes CDR1 MDHEN and CDR2 SYDVKM. V lost 3 bases to trimming and J lost 0 bases; unmatched junction nucleotides: 7. The CDR3 runs 18 residues. CDR3 sequence reads: CASSLWDRFSSYNSPLHF. CDR3 coding DNA: TGTGCCAGCAGTTTGTGGGACAGGTTTAGCTCCTATAATTCACCCCTCCACTTT.

The genes are TRBV6-2 or TRBV6-3 and TRBJ1-1, with D possibly being TRBD1 (6 bases). This CDR3 contains 15 residues. Germline CDR1 MNHEY, CDR2 SVGEGT. V was trimmed by 3 bases and J by 6 bases, leaving 17 bases between them. CDR3 DNA: TGTGCCAGCAGTTATTACAGGGCTCCGTTGTCTGAAGCTTTCTTT. Its protein product is CASSYYRAPLSEAFF.

The V gene is TRBV19, the J gene TRBJ2-3; 14 nucleotides align to TRBD2. After removal of 6 bases from V and 1 base from J, the junction contained 21 bases not matched to a gene. Germline lookup yields CDR1 LNHDA and CDR2 SQIVND (reference sequence). The CDR3 has 22 amino acids. Written as DNA, the CDR3 is TGTGCCAGTAGCACCCCTCCCGGGCTCGGGACTAGCGGGAGACCCCGCACAGATACGCAGTATTTT. Protein sequence: CASSTPPGLGTSGRPRTDTQYF.

The CDR3, as DNA: TGTGCCAGCAGTTTCGGGGACTATGGCTACACCTTC. It is translated as CASSFGDYGYTF. V and J are TRBV12-3 or TRBV12-4 and TRBJ1-2, with D unclear. V gave up 3 bases and J gave up 3 bases, with 5 bases separating them. The CDR3 contains 12 residues.

This chain uses TRBV28 with TRBJ2-1; 8 positions match TRBD2. The length of the CDR3 is 14 residues. CDR1 is MDHEN and CDR2 is SYDVKM in the germline V gene. Unmatched junction bases numbered 7, after V lost 5 bases and J lost 7 bases. Here the CDR3 reads CASSDSGKSNEQFF. CDR3 nucleotide sequence: TGTGCCAGCAGTGATAGCGGGAAAAGTAATGAGCAGTTCTTC.

The V call is TRBV5-1, the J call TRBJ2-2, with 12 bases lining up with TRBD2. Trimming at V came to 7 bases and at J to 6 bases, leaving 7 bases not matched to a gene. Germline CDR1 reads SGHRS; CDR2 reads YFSETQ. CDR3 length: 15 residues. The CDR3 region has the DNA TGCGCCAGCTCATGGACTAGCGGGGTATCCGGGGAGCTGTTTTTT. Amino acid sequence: CASSWTSGVSGELFF.

The V call is TRBV25-1, the J call TRBJ2-7, with 8 bases aligning to TRBD1. From germline, CDR1 is MGHDK and CDR2 SYGVNS. This CDR3 spans 13 amino acids. J lost 3 bases, V lost 6 bases, and 4 bases had no gene match. CDR3 sequence: CASRRQGFYEQYF. DNA for the CDR3: TGTGCCAGCAGAAGACAGGGGTTCTACGAGCAGTACTTC.

The chain carries TRBV19 and TRBJ1-6, with TRBD1 identical over 7 bases. The CDR3 loop spans 12 amino acids. V shed 5 bases, J shed 9 bases, and the junction held 1 base outside the gene matches. Per the germline V gene, CDR1 is LNHDA and CDR2 is SQIVND (reference sequence). As DNA, the CDR3 is TGTGCCAGTAGTGGGACAGCTTCACCCCTCCACTTT. It encodes CASSGTASPLHF.

This clone came up a few times. The gene calls are TRBV2 and TRBJ1-4; D is possibly TRBD1 (5 bases). CDR1 SNHLY and CDR2 FYNNEI come from the germline V gene. Deletions cut 2 bases from V and 3 bases from J, with 10 bases between. The CDR3 length is 15 residues. CDR3 region: CASSETGVANEKLFF. CDR3 bases: TGTGCCAGCAGTGAAACGGGGGTCGCTAATGAAAAACTGTTTTTT.

The CDR3 spells CASSPGTSGRFQETQYF. In DNA, the CDR3 is TGTGCCAGCAGCCCCGGGACTAGCGGGAGGTTCCAAGAGACCCAGTACTTC. The chain has TRBV27 and TRBJ2-5; TRBD2 agrees at 15 bases. After removal of 6 bases from V and 1 base from J, the junction contained 6 bases not matched to a gene. Germline CDR1 is MNHEY and CDR2 is SMNVEV (reference sequence). The CDR3 has 17 residues.